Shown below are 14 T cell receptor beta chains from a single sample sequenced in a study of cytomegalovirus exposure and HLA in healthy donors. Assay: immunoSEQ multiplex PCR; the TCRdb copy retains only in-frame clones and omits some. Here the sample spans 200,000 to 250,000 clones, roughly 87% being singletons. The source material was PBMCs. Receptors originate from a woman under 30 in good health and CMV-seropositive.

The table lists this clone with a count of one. The CDR3 DNA follows: TGTGCCAGCAGCTTCATACGGGGGAGGGACACAGATACGCAGTATTTT. The encoded protein is CASSFIRGRDTDTQYF. This chain uses TRBV5-4 with TRBJ2-3; 7 nucleotides match TRBD2. The ends lost 2 bases at V and 2 bases at J; junction bases unmatched: 8. This CDR3 spans 16 amino acids. Per germline, CDR1 SGHNT and CDR2 YYREEE (reference sequence).

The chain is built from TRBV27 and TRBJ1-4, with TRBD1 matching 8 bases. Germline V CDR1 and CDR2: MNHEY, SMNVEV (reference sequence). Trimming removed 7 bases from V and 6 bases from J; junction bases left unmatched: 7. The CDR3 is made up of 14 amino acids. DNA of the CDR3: TGTGCCAGCAAACGGACAGGGATGGATGAAAAACTGTTTTTT. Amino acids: CASKRTGMDEKLFF.

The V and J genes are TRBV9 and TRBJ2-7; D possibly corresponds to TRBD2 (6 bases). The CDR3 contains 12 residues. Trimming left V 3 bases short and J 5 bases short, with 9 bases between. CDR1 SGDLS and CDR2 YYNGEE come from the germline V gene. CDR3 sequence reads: CASSGRENEQYF. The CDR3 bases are TGTGCCAGCAGCGGCCGGGAGAACGAGCAGTACTTC.

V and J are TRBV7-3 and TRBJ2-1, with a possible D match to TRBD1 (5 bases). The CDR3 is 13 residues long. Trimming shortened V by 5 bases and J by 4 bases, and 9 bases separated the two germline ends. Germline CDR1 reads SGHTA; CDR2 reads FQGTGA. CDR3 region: CASSIQEYNEQFF. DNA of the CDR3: TGTGCCAGCAGCATACAGGAATACAATGAGCAGTTCTTC.

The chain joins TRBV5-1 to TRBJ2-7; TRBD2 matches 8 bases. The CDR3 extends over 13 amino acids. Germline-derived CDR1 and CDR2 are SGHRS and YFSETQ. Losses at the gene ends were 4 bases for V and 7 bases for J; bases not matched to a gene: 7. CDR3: CASSGLAGKEQYF. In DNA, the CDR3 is TGCGCCAGCAGCGGATTAGCGGGAAAAGAGCAGTACTTC.

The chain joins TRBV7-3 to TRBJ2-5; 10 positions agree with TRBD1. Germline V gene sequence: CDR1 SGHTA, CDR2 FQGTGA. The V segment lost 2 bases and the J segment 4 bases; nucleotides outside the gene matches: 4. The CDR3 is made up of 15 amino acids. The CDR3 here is CASSLRQGAGETQYF. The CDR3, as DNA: TGTGCCAGCAGCTTACGACAGGGGGCCGGAGAGACCCAGTACTTC. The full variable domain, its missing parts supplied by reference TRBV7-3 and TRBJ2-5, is GAGVSQTPSNKVTEKGKYVELRCDPISGHTALYWYRQSLGQGPEFLIYFQGTGAADDSGLPNDRFFAVRPEGSVSTLKIQRTERGDSAVYLCASSLRQGAGETQYFGPGTRLLVL.

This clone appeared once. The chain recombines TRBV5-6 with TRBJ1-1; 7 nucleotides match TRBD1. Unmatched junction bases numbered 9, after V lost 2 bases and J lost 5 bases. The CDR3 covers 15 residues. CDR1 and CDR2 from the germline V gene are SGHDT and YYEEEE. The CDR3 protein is CASSLYDRVRTEAFF. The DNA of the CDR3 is TGTGCCAGCAGCTTATACGACAGGGTCCGTACTGAAGCTTTCTTT.

The CDR3 sequence: CASRERTGRNTYEQYF. The CDR3 bases are TGTGCCAGCAGGGAACGGACAGGTCGCAATACCTACGAGCAGTACTTC. This chain joins TRBV28 and TRBJ2-7; TRBD1 matches at 7 bases. Germline values: CDR1 MDHEN, CDR2 SYDVKM. This CDR3 region has 16 residues. With V trimmed by 6 bases and J by 2 bases, 13 bases remained unmatched.

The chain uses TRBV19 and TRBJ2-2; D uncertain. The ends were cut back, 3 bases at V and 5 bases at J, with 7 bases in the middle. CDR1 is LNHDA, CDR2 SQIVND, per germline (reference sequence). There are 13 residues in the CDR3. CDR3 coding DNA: TGTGCCAGTAGTATCTTGAGGACCGGGGAGCTGTTTTTT. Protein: CASSILRTGELFF.

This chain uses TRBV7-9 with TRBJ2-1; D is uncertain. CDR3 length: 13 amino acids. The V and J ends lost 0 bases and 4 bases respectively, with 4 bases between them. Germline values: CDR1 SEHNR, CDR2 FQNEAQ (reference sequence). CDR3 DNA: TGTGCCAGCAGCTTAGCCTATTACAATGAGCAGTTCTTC. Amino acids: CASSLAYYNEQFF.

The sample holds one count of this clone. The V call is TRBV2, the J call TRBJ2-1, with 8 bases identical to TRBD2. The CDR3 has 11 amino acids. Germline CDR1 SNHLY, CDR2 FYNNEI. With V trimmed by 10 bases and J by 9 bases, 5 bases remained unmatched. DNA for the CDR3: TGTGCCAAGGGGACTAGGCGTGAGCAGTTCTTC. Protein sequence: CAKGTRREQFF. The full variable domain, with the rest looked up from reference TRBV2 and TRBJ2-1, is EPEVTQTPSHQVTQMGQEVILRCVPISNHLYFYWYRQILGQKVEFLVSFYNNEISEKSEIFDDQFSVERPDGSNFTLKIRSTKLEDSAMYFCAKGTRREQFFGPGTRLTVL.

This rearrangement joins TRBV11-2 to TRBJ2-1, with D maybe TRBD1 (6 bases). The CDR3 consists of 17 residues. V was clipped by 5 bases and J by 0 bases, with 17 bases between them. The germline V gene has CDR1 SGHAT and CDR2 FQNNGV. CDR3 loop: CASSPITGFGSYNEQFF. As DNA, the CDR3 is TGTGCCAGCAGCCCCATCACAGGGTTTGGCTCCTACAATGAGCAGTTCTTC. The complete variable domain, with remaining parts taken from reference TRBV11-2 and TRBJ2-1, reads EAGVAQSPRYKIIEKRQSVAFWCNPISGHATLYWYQQILGQGPKLLIQFQNNGVVDDSQLPKDRFSAERLKGVDSTLKIQPAKLEDSAVYLCASSPITGFGSYNEQFFGPGTRLTVL.

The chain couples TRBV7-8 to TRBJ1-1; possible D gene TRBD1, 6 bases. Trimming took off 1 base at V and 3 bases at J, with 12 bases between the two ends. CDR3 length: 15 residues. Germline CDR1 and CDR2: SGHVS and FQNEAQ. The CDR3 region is CASSLDRVVYTEAFF. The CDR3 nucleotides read TGTGCCAGCAGCTTAGACAGGGTTGTTTACACTGAAGCTTTCTTT.

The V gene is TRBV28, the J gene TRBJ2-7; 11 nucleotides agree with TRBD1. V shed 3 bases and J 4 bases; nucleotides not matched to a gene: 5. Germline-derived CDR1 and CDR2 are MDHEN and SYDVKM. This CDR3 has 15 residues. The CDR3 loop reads CASSLPGQGGYEQYF. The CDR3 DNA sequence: TGTGCCAGCAGTTTGCCGGGACAGGGGGGGTACGAGCAGTACTTC.